The rows below give T cell receptor beta chains drawn from one sample of a study of blood T cell repertoires in COVID-19. TCRdb keeps only in-frame clones here, not all; method: immunoSEQ multiplex PCR. The sample lists approximately 88,000 clones, around 80% occurring once. Sequencing input: peripheral blood. These receptors were collected from a man aged 50-59 years who had recovered from COVID-19. The CDR3 runs from the conserved cysteine through the conserved F or W. Fields, in order: clone size, D gene, V gene, J gene, CDR3 DNA, CDR3 protein. A D gene is named only where the DNA matches it firmly. Only some rows state a clone size, as once, few, many or a class for expanded clones.

NA,TRBD1,TRBV5-6,TRBJ2-7,TGTGCCAGCAGCTCCGGACAGGGGGCTTACGAGCAGTACTTC,CASSSGQGAYEQYF
NA,TRBD1,TRBV5-1,TRBJ1-1,TGCGCCAGCAGCCGTTACAGGGGGGCGACTGAAGCTTTCTTT,CASSRYRGATEAFF
NA,TRBD1,TRBV7-9,TRBJ1-1,TGTGCCAGCAGCCCCGGACAGGGCGGAGGAACTGAAGCTTTCTTT,CASSPGQGGGTEAFF
NA,NA,TRBV6-6,TRBJ1-2,TGTGCCAGCAGTTCGGTACGACAGGAGATTTCCTATGGCTACACCTTC,CASSSVRQEISYGYTF
NA,TRBD2,TRBV13,TRBJ2-5,TGTGCCAGCAGCCCCACTAGCGGGGGCCATCAAGAGACCCAGTACTTC,CASSPTSGGHQETQYF
once,NA,TRBV3-1/TRBV3-2,TRBJ1-1,TGTGCCAGCAGCGTGGGGGGGGTGACTGAAGCTTTCTTT,CASSVGGVTEAFF
NA,TRBD2,TRBV11-2,TRBJ2-1,TGTGCCAGCAGCTTAGGAGGGCGGGGGTCCAGAGCAGGGCAGTTCTTC,CASSLGGRGSRAGQFF
NA,TRBD2,TRBV6-5,TRBJ2-3,TGTGCCACTAGCGGGGGGGGCGATACGCAGTATTTT,CATSGGGDTQYF
few,NA,TRBV11-2,TRBJ2-2,TGTGCCAGCAGCTTAGGACTGAACACCGGGGAGCTGTTTTTT,CASSLGLNTGELFF
NA,TRBD2,TRBV4-2,TRBJ2-1,TGTGCCAGCAGCCAAGATCTTCTCGCGGGAGGGCCTGATGAGCAGTTCTTC,CASSQDLLAGGPDEQFF
NA,TRBD1,TRBV4-1,TRBJ1-5,TGCGCCAGCAGCCAAGAAAGGATAGGGGGCCGCAATCAGCCCCAGCATTTT,CASSQERIGGRNQPQHF
NA,TRBD1,TRBV3-1/TRBV3-2,TRBJ2-3,TGTGCCAGCAGCCAAACCCAAGGGACAGGGATACTTAGCACAGATACGCAGTATTTT,CASSQTQGTGILSTDTQYF
once,TRBD1,TRBV5-5,TRBJ1-1,TGTGCCAGCAGCTTGAATAGGGGGCTGAACACTGAAGCTTTCTTT,CASSLNRGLNTEAFF
NA,NA,TRBV9,TRBJ2-1,TGTGCCAGCAGCCCTTGGTTTGGAGGGGAGCAGTTCTTC,CASSPWFGGEQFF
NA,TRBD2,TRBV5-4,TRBJ2-1,TGTGCCAGCAGCCCGCAGGCTAGCGGGAGTAATGAGCAGTTCTTC,CASSPQASGSNEQFF
few,TRBD1,TRBV6-5,TRBJ2-7,TGTGCCAGCAACCTCCCGGGACAGGGGCACGAGCAGTACTTC,CASNLPGQGHEQYF
NA,TRBD2,TRBV24-1,TRBJ2-4,TGTGCCACCAGTGATTTGAGGGTGCTCCTAGCGGGGGAGCTAGCCAAAAACATTCAGTACTTC,CATSDLRVLLAGELAKNIQYF
NA,TRBD1,TRBV28,TRBJ1-2,TGTGCCAGCAGATCACAGGGGGCGGCTGGGTATGGCTACACCTTC,CASRSQGAAGYGYTF
few,NA,TRBV19,TRBJ2-7,TGTGCCAGTAGTAGAACAGGGGACTTCTCCTACGAGCAGTACTTC,CASSRTGDFSYEQYF
NA,NA,TRBV12-3/TRBV12-4,TRBJ1-5,TGTGCCAGCAGTAGAGAGGAAAATCAGCCCCAGCATTTT,CASSREENQPQHF
NA,NA,TRBV6-5,TRBJ1-2,TGTGCCAGCGTAGGGTGGGGGGAGGACTATGGCTACACCTTC,CASVGWGEDYGYTF
few,NA,TRBV5-1,TRBJ2-7,TGCGCCAGCAGTCGAGATCCGGGGGCCTACGAGCAGTACTTC,CASSRDPGAYEQYF
NA,TRBD2,TRBV4-2,TRBJ2-6,TGTGCCAGCAGCCGTCTTGCGGGGGGCTCTGGGGCCAACGTCCTGACTTTC,CASSRLAGGSGANVLTF
NA,TRBD2,TRBV5-1,TRBJ2-5,TGCGCCAGCCAACTGGCGGGACTAGCGGATGGGGTACAGACCCAGTACTTC,CASQLAGLADGVQTQYF
NA,TRBD1,TRBV7-2,TRBJ1-1,TGTGCCAGCAGTTGGGACAGAGGGCCTGAAGCTTTCTTT,CASSWDRGPEAFF
once,NA,TRBV24-1,TRBJ2-3,TGTGCCACCAGTCTTTCTAACACAGATACGCAGTATTTT,CATSLSNTDTQYF
NA,TRBD1,TRBV5-6,TRBJ1-2,TGTGCCAGCAGCTTGTTAGGGACAGACTATGGCTACACCTTC,CASSLLGTDYGYTF
NA,TRBD1,TRBV30,TRBJ1-5,TGTGCCTGGAAGCGACAGGGGTTCGGTCAGCCCCAGCATTTT,CAWKRQGFGQPQHF
NA,TRBD1,TRBV7-9,TRBJ1-3,TGTGCCAGCAGCCTGCCGGGACAGGGAGGAAACACCATATATTTT,CASSLPGQGGNTIYF
NA,TRBD2,TRBV6-1,TRBJ2-7,TGTGCCAGCAGTCCAACGGGAGGGCTCTACGAGCAGTACTTC,CASSPTGGLYEQYF
NA,TRBD1,TRBV10-3,TRBJ2-1,TGTGCCATCACCACAAGACAGGGGAGCTCCTACAATGAGCAGTTCTTC,CAITTRQGSSYNEQFF
NA,NA,TRBV5-6,TRBJ1-2,TGTGCCAGCAGCTTGCGGGTACCTGCGAGGGGCTACACCTTC,CASSLRVPARGYTF
NA,NA,TRBV18,TRBJ1-2,TGTGCCAGCTCACCAGTACGGGGGAGGACTAACTATGGCTACACCTTC,CASSPVRGRTNYGYTF
NA,NA,TRBV9,TRBJ1-4,TGTGCCAGCAGCGTAGGAACAGGGACCAATGAAAAACTGTTTTTT,CASSVGTGTNEKLFF
NA,TRBD1,TRBV9,TRBJ1-2,TGTGCCAGCAGCGCGACCCCCGGGACAGGGTATGGCTACACCTTC,CASSATPGTGYGYTF
NA,NA,TRBV20-1,TRBJ1-2,TGCAGTGCAACGGAGGGTGGTACCTACACCTTC,CSATEGGTYTF
NA,NA,TRBV7-9,TRBJ1-1,TGTGCCAGCAGCCGTATCGGCACTGAAGCTTTCTTT,CASSRIGTEAFF
NA,NA,TRBV4-3,TRBJ1-4,TGCGCCAGCAGCCAAGTAAGCGGTCCTAATGAAAAACTGTTTTTT,CASSQVSGPNEKLFF
NA,TRBD1,TRBV4-2,TRBJ1-1,TGTGCCAGCAGCCTCCGGGACAGGTATTACACTGAAGCTTTCTTT,CASSLRDRYYTEAFF
NA,NA,TRBV7-9,TRBJ1-1,TGTGCCAGCAGCTTGGCAGGAGGGGAAGCTTTCTTT,CASSLAGGEAFF
NA,TRBD1,TRBV29-1,TRBJ1-1,TGCAGCGTGGGACAGAACGGGGTTGGACGGAACACTGAAGCTTTCTTT,CSVGQNGVGRNTEAFF
NA,NA,TRBV7-2,TRBJ1-6,TGTGCCAGCAGCTATACAGTCCTCTATAATTCACCCCTCCACTTT,CASSYTVLYNSPLHF
once,TRBD1,TRBV5-4,TRBJ2-3,TGTGCCAGCAGCATCGCAGACAGGGGAGATACGCAGTATTTT,CASSIADRGDTQYF
NA,TRBD1,TRBV2,TRBJ2-3,TGTGCCAGTACCCAACAGGGGGCCGGAGATACGCAGTATTTT,CASTQQGAGDTQYF
NA,TRBD1,TRBV11-1,TRBJ2-1,TGTGCCAGCAGCCGGGACAGGGAAGCTGAGCAGTTCTTC,CASSRDREAEQFF
NA,NA,TRBV3-1/TRBV3-2,TRBJ2-5,TGTGCCAGCAGCCACAGACACTCCCAAGAGACCCAGTACTTC,CASSHRHSQETQYF
NA,NA,TRBV19,TRBJ2-1,TGTGCCAGTAGTATAGATCTAACCAATGAGCAGTTCTTC,CASSIDLTNEQFF
once,TRBD2,TRBV4-2,TRBJ2-3,TGTGCCAGCAGCCAAGTTTCCAGCGGGGAAGATACGCAGTATTTT,CASSQVSSGEDTQYF
NA,NA,TRBV15,TRBJ1-2,TGTGCCACCAGCAGAGGCGAGGGGGAGACCTATGGCTACACCTTC,CATSRGEGETYGYTF
NA,TRBD1,TRBV19,TRBJ1-1,TGTGCCAGTAGTCAATACAGGGGGCGGAATTTAATGAACACTGAAGCTTTCTTT,CASSQYRGRNLMNTEAFF
NA,NA,TRBV4-2,TRBJ1-4,TGTGCCAGCAGCCAAGATCCCAGGGGTGGCGAAAAACTGTTTTTT,CASSQDPRGGEKLFF
NA,NA,TRBV9,TRBJ2-4,TGTGCCAGCAGCGTAGATGCCGCAGGGAGGAACATTCAGTACTTC,CASSVDAAGRNIQYF
NA,NA,TRBV24-1,TRBJ2-7,TGTGCCACCAGTGATTCTTGGGGAGGCGAGCAGTACTTC,CATSDSWGGEQYF
NA,TRBD1,TRBV7-9,TRBJ1-1,TGTGCCAGCAGCCCAGGACAGGCCCCTGAAGCTTTCTTT,CASSPGQAPEAFF
NA,NA,TRBV3-1/TRBV3-2,TRBJ1-5,TGTGCCAGCAGCCCCAAGCGGGGCAATCAGCCCCAGCATTTT,CASSPKRGNQPQHF
NA,NA,TRBV28,TRBJ2-7,TGTGCCAGCAGTTTGACAGAAACCTACGAGCAGTACTTC,CASSLTETYEQYF